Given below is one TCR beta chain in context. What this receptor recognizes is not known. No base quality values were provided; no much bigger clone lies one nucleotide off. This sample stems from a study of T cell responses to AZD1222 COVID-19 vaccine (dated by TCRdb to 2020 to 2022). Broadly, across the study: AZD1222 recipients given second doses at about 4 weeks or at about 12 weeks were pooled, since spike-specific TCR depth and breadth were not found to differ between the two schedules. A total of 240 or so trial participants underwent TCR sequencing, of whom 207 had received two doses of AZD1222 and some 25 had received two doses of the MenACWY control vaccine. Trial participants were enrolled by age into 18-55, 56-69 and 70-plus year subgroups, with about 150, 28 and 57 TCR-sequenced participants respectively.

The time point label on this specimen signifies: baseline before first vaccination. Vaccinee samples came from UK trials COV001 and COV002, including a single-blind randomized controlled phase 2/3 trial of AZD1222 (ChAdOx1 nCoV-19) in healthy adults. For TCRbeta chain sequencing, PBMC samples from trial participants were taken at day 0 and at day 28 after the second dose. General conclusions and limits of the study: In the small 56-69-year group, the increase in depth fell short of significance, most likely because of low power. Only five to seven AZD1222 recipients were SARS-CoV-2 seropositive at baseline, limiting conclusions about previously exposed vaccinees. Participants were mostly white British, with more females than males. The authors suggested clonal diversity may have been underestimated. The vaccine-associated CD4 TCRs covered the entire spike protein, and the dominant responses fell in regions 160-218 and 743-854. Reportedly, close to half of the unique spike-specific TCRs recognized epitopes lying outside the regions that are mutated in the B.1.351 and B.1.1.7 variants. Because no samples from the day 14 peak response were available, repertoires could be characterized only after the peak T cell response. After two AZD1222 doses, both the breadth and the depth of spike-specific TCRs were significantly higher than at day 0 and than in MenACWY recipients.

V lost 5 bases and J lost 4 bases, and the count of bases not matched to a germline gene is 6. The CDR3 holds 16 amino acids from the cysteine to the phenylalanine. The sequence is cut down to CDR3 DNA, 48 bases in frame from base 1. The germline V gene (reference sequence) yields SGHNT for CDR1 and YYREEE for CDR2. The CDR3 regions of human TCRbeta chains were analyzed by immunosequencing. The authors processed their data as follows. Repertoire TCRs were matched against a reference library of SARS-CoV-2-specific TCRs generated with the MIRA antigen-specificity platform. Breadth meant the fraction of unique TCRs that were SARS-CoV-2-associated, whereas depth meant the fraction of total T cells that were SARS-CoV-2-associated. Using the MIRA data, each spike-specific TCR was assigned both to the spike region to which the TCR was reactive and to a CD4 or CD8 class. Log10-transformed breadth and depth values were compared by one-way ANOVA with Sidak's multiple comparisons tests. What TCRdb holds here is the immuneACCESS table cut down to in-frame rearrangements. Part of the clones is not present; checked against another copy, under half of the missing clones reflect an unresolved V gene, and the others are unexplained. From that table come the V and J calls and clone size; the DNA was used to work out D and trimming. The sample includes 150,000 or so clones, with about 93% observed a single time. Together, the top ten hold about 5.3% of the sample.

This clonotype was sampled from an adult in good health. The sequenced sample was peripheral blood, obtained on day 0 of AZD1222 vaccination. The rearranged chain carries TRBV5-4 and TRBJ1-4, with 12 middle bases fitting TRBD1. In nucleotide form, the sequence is TGTGCCAGCAGTCCTGGGACAGGGGGCGTTAATGAAAAACTGTTTTTT. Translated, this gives CASSPGTGGVNEKLFF. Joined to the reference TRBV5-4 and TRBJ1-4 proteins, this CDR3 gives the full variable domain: ETGVTQSPTHLIKTRGQQVTLRCSSQSGHNTVSWYQQALGQGPQFIFQYYREEENGRGNFPPRFSGLQFPNYSSELNVNALELDDSALYLCASSPGTGGVNEKLFFGSGTQLSVL.